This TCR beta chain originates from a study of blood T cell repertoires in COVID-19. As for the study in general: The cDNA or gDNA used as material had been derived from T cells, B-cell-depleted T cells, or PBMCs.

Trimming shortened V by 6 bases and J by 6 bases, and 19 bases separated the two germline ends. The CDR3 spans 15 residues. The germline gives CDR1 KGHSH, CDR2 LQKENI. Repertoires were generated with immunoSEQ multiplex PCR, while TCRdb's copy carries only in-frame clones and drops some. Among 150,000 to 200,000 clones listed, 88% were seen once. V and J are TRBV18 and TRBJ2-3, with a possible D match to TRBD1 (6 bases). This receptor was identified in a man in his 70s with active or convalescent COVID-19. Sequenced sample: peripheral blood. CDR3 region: CASSLDRLSGDTQYF. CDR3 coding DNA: TGTGCCAGCTCTCTAGACAGGCTCTCTGGGGATACGCAGTATTTT. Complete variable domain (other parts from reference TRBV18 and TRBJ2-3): NAGVMQNPRHLVRRRGQEARLRCSPMKGHSHVYWYRQLPEEGLKFMVYLQKENIIDESGMPKERFSAEFPKEGPSILRIQQVVRGDSAAYFCASSLDRLSGDTQYFGPGTRLTVL.